This T cell receptor beta chain was retrieved from a study of OX40 agonist ivuxolimab in advanced cancers. Clones were read by immunoSEQ multiplex PCR, and TCRdb kept only the in-frame ones, dropping some. The table shows 91,000 or so clones, with roughly 95% occurring only once. CDR1 is SGHRS and CDR2 is YFSETQ in the germline V gene. This CDR3 has 15 amino acids. V shed 1 base and J shed 2 bases, with 12 bases lying between them. The chain joins TRBV5-1 to TRBJ1-2; D may be TRBD1 (6 bases). The source is an adult with an advanced solid tumor such as melanoma, head and neck, liver or kidney cancer. The specimen was CD4+ or CD8+ T cells sorted from blood, collected in a trial of the OX40 agonist ivuxolimab. The CDR3 DNA reads TGCGCCAGCAGCTTGCCTGGACAGCAAAACTATGGCTACACCTTC. This codes for CASSLPGQQNYGYTF. The whole variable domain, remainder taken from reference TRBV5-1 and TRBJ1-2, is KAGVTQTPRYLIKTRGQQVTLSCSPISGHRSVSWYQQTPGQGLQFLFEYFSETQRNKGNFPGRFSGRQFSNSRSEMNVSTLELGDSALYLCASSLPGQQNYGYTFGSGTRLTVV.